The entry below gives a single TCR beta chain sequence along with its context. Its antigen remains undetermined. It has no much larger one-base neighbor in the sample; base qualities were not kept. The CDR3, from cysteine to phenylalanine, totals 15 residues. Only the CDR3 region is kept as DNA, spanning 45 bases read in frame from base 1. V is cut back by 4 bases and J by 6 bases, with 10 bases in the junction unmatched. Synthesis of TCR cDNA relied on 5'RACE template switching, a step that introduced a universal primer site along with unique molecular identifiers. Priming for cDNA synthesis came from both the TCR alpha and TCR beta constant segments. Two PCR steps were used to amplify libraries, with sample barcodes and sequencing adapters being added in the second step. Sequencing of the libraries was done on either Illumina HiSeq 2500 (2x100 bp) or NovaSeq (2x150 bp). As for the authors' bioinformatics: Demultiplexing of reads and collapsing into UMI consensus sequences were performed with MIGEC, and V(D)J alignment was carried out with MiXCR. Clonotypes responding to the vaccine were identified with edgeR on replicate PBMC samples, with the criteria of FDR below 0.01 and a log2 fold change above 5 up to day 15. CD4 or CD8 identity was assigned to each bulk clonotype according to whether the clonotype was present at higher abundance in the sequenced CD4 repertoire or the sequenced CD8 repertoire. In-frame beta chains were kept once TCRdb had trimmed the public reads at Q25 with fastp and called clones with MiXCR. Rows are combined by CDR3 protein, so each entry shows the most common genes and DNA. The V and J calls were not made by the authors but by TCRdb's processing. In all, the sample holds under 550,000 distinct CDR3 sequences, and about a fifth of those were seen once. Clones ranked in the top ten supply approximately 15% of the sample.

These data come from a study of T cells after yellow fever vaccination (dated by TCRdb to between 2019 and 2020). Broadly, across the study: Libraries from fractions with low cell numbers were prepared with the SMART-Seq v4 Ultra Low Input RNA kit. Two healthy male donors made up the cohort, one aged 18 to 30 years and the other aged 30 to 40 years. Blood was collected at multiple timepoints before and after primary and secondary immunization, and bulk PBMC replicates and cell subsets were isolated. To follow T-cell clones before and after primary and booster YFV17D yellow fever vaccination, bulk TCR alpha and beta repertoires were sequenced over time.

On the study overall, not on this receptor specifically: Most clones expanded after primary vaccination (almost 97% of CD4 and around 89% of CD8) were re-detected after the booster, suggesting that broad memory maintenance occurred. The secondary T-cell response was found to be weaker but faster than the primary response, with a peak reached on day 5 rather than on day 15. A small share of clonotypes occurred in both CD4 and CD8 compartments, likely arising from convergent recombination. Computational filtering was needed because FACS-sorted repertoires could contain abundant contaminating clonotypes from the bulk population. Only a couple of donors were included in the study, so the extent to which the findings can be generalized is limited.

The treatment or condition tag for this specimen amounts to: live attenuated yellow fever vaccine strain. Two biological replicates of bulk PBMCs were collected at each blood-draw timepoint. PBMCs were isolated from peripheral blood using a standard Ficoll-Paque protocol. TriZol was used to extract RNA from bulk PBMCs, CD4 and CD8 fractions, and dextramer-positive and dextramer-negative fractions. The receptor chain draws on TRBV23-1 and TRBJ2-7, with TRBD1 matching 9 junction bases. TRBV23-1 is flagged as an ORF with uncertain function. Sequences were derived from PBMCs, sampled 21 days after the first yellow fever vaccination. The clonotype originates from a man aged 18 to 29 who received the YFV17D yellow fever vaccine. The DNA sequence is given as TGCGCCAGCAGTCGTGCGTGGACAGGGGAGCTCGAGCAGTACTTC. The translation is CASSRAWTGELEQYF.